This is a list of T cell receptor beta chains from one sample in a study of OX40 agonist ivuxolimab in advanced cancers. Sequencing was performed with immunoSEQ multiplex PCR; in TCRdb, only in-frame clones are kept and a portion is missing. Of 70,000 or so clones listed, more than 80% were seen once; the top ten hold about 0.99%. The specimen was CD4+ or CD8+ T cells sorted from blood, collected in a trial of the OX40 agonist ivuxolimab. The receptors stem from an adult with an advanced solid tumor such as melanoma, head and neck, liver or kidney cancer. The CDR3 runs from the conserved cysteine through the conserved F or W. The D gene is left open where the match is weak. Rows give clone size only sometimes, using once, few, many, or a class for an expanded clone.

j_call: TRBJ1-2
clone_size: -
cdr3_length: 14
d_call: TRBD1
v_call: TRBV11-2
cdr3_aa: CASSGDREGYGYTF
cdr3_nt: TGTGCCAGCAGCGGAGACAGGGAGGGCTATGGCTACACCTTC

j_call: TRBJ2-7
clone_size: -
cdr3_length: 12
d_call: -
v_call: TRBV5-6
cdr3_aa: CASSSNTHEQYF
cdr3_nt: TGTGCCAGCAGCTCAAACACCCACGAGCAGTACTTC

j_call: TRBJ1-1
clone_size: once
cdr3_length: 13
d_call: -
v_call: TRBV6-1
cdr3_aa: CASSELGDTEAFF
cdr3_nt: TGTGCCAGCAGTGAATTGGGAGACACTGAAGCTTTCTTT

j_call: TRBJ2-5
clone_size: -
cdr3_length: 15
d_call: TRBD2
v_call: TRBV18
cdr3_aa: CASQRGSGSMETQYF
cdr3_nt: TGTGCCAGCCAACGAGGTAGCGGGAGCATGGAGACCCAGTACTTC

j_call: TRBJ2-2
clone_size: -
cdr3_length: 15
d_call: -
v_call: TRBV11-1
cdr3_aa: CASSVDSRGTGELFF
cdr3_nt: TGTGCCAGCAGCGTGGACAGCCGGGGGACCGGGGAGCTGTTTTTT

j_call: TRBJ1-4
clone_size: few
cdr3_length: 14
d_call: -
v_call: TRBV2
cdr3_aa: CASSGRTTNEKLFF
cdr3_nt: TGTGCCAGCAGTGGACGGACAACTAATGAAAAACTGTTTTTT

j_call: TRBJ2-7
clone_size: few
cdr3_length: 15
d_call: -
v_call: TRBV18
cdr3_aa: CASSRTGTASYEQYF
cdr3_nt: TGTGCCAGCTCACGTACCGGGACGGCCTCCTACGAGCAGTACTTC

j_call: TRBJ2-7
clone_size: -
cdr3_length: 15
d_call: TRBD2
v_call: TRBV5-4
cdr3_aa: CASSSGGGPTYEQYF
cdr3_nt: TGTGCCAGCAGCTCGGGCGGGGGACCAACCTACGAGCAGTACTTC

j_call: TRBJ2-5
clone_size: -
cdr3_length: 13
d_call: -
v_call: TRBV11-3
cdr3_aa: CASSLGERETQYF
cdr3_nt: TGTGCCAGCAGCTTGGGGGAAAGAGAGACCCAGTACTTC

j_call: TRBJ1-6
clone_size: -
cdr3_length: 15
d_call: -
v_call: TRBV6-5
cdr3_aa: CASRHPGHGNSPLHF
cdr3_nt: TGTGCCAGCAGGCATCCGGGACATGGAAATTCACCCCTCCACTTT

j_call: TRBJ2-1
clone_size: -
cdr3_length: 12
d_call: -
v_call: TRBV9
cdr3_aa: CASSAGANEQFF
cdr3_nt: TGTGCCAGCAGCGCAGGAGCCAATGAGCAGTTCTTC

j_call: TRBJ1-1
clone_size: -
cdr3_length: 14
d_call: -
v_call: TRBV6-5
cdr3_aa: CASRAGLMNTEAFF
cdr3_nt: TGTGCCAGCAGGGCGGGCTTAATGAACACTGAAGCTTTCTTT

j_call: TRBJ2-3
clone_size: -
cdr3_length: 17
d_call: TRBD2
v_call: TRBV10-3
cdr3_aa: CAISLGGAGDLTDTQYF
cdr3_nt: TGTGCCATCAGTTTGGGAGGAGCGGGGGACCTCACAGATACGCAGTATTTT

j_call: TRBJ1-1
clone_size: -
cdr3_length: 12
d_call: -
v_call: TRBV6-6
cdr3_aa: CASSLGYTEAFF
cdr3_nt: TGTGCCAGCAGTTTGGGGTACACTGAAGCTTTCTTT

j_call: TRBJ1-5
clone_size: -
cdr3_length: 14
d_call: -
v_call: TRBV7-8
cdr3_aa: CASSLSGGNQPQHF
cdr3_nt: TGTGCCAGCAGCCTCTCGGGGGGGAATCAGCCCCAGCATTTT

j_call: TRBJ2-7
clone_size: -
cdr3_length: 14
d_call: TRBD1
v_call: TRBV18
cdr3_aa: CASSETGSSYEQYF
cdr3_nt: TGTGCCAGCTCAGAGACAGGGAGCTCCTACGAGCAGTACTTC

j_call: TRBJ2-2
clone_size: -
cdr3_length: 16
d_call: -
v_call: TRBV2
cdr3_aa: CASSPARVANTGELFF
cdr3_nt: TGTGCCAGCAGCCCCGCCAGGGTGGCGAACACCGGGGAGCTGTTTTTT

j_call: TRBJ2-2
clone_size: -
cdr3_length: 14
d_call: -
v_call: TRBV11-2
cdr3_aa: CASSLRQNTGELFF
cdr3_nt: TGTGCCAGCAGCTTAAGACAGAACACCGGGGAGCTGTTTTTT

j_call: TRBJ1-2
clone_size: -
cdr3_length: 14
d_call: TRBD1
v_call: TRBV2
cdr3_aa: CASSEGQSAGGYTF
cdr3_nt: TGTGCCAGCAGTGAGGGACAGAGTGCTGGTGGCTACACCTTC

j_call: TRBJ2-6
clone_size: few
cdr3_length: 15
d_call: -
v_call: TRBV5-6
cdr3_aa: CASSEGTLGANVLTF
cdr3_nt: TGTGCCAGCAGCGAGGGTACTCTGGGGGCCAACGTCCTGACTTTC

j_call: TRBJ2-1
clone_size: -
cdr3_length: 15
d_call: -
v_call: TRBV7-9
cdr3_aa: CASSLDGRRDNEQFF
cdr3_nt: TGTGCCAGCAGCTTAGATGGCAGAAGAGACAATGAGCAGTTCTTC

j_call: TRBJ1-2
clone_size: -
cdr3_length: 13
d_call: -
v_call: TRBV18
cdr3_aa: CASSPSDGLDYTF
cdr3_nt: TGTGCCAGCTCACCTTCGGACGGCCTTGACTACACCTTC

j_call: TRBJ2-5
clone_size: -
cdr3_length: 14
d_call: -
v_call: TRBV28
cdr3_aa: CASTLRGPQETQYF
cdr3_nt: TGTGCCAGCACTCTCCGGGGGCCCCAAGAGACCCAGTACTTC

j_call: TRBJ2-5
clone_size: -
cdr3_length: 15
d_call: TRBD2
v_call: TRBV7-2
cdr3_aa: CASSPRTSGYETQYF
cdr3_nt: TGTGCCAGCAGCCCTCGGACTAGCGGGTACGAGACCCAGTACTTC

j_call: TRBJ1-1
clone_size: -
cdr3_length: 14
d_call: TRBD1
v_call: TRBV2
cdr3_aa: CASSEQGAKAEAFF
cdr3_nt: TGTGCCAGCAGTGAACAGGGGGCTAAGGCTGAAGCTTTCTTT

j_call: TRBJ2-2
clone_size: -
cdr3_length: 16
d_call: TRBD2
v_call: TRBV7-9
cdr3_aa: CASSSPGLAGTGELFF
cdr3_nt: TGTGCCAGCAGCTCGCCGGGACTAGCGGGTACCGGGGAGCTGTTTTTT

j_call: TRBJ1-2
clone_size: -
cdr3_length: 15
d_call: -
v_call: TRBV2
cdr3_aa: CASSRDTASGYGYTF
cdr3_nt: TGTGCCAGCAGTCGAGATACAGCGTCGGGCTATGGCTACACCTTC

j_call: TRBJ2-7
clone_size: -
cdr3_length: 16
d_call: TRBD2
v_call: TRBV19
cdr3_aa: CASSRASGRGSYEQYF
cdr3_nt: TGTGCCAGTAGTCGAGCTAGCGGGAGAGGTTCCTACGAGCAGTACTTC

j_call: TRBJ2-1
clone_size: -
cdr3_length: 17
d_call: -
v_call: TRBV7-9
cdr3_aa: CASSLKGGRATYNEQFF
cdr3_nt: TGTGCCAGCAGCTTAAAGGGGGGACGAGCCACATACAATGAGCAGTTCTTC

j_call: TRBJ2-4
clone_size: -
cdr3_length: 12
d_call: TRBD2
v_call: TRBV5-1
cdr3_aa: CASSRRLAAFYF
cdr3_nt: TGCGCCAGCAGTAGGAGACTAGCGGCCTTTTACTTC

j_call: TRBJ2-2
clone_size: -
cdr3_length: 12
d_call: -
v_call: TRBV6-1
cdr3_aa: CATESDTGELFF
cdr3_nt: TGTGCCACCGAGAGTGACACCGGGGAGCTGTTTTTT

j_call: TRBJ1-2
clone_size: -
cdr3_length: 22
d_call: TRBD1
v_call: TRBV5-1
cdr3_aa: CASSLLPSSLDRGHSPWNGYTF
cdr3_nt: TGCGCCAGCAGCTTACTACCCTCATCCCTCGACAGGGGCCACAGCCCCTGGAATGGCTACACCTTC

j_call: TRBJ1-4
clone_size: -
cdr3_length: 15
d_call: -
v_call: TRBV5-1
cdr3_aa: CASRISGATNEKLFF
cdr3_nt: TGCGCCAGCAGGATTTCCGGAGCGACTAATGAAAAACTGTTTTTT

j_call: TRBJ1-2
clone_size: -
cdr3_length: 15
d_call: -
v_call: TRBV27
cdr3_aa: CASSSGGTDNYGYTF
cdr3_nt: TGTGCCAGCAGTTCTGGCGGGACGGACAACTATGGCTACACCTTC

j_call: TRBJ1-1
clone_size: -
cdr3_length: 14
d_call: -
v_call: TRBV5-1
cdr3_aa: CASSLINENTEAFF
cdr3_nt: TGCGCCAGCAGCTTGATTAATGAGAACACTGAAGCTTTCTTT

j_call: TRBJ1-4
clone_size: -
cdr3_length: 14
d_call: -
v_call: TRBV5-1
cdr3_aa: CASTSGPNNEKLFF
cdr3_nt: TGCGCCAGCACGTCCGGGCCGAATAATGAAAAACTGTTTTTT

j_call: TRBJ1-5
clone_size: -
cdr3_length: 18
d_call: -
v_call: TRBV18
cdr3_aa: CASSPPMGTFQGSQPQHF
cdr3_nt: TGTGCCAGCTCACCCCCAATGGGCACCTTCCAAGGGAGTCAGCCCCAGCATTTT

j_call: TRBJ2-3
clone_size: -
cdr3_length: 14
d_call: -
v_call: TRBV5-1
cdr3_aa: CASSSTGPTDTQYF
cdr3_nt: TGCGCCAGCAGCTCGACAGGTCCCACAGATACGCAGTATTTT

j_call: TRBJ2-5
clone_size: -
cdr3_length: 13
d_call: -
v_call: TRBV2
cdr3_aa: CASSRREEETQYF
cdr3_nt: TGTGCCAGCAGTCGCCGGGAAGAAGAGACCCAGTACTTC

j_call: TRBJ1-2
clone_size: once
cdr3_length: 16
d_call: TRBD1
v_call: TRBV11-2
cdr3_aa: CASSPLTGDRYYGYTF
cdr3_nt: TGTGCCAGCAGCCCACTAACGGGGGACAGATACTATGGCTACACCTTC

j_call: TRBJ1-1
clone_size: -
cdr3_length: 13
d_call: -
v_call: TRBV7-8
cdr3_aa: CASSPRRETEAFF
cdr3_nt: TGTGCCAGCAGCCCTCGGCGGGAGACTGAAGCTTTCTTT

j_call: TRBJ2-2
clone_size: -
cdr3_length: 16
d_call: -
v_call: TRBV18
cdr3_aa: CASSLSPGPNTGELFF
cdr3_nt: TGTGCCAGCTCACTTTCCCCGGGACCTAACACCGGGGAGCTGTTTTTT

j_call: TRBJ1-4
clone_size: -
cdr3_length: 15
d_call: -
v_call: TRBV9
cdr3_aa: CASSESGRGDEKLFF
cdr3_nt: TGTGCCAGCAGCGAGAGCGGGAGGGGGGATGAAAAACTGTTTTTT

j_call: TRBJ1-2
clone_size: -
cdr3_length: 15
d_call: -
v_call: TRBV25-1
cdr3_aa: CASSEPGASGYGYTF
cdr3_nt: TGTGCCAGCAGTGAACCAGGGGCCTCAGGCTATGGCTACACCTTC

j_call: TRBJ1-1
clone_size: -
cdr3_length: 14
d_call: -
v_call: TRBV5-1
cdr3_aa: CASSLVGESTEAFF
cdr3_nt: TGCGCCAGCAGCTTGGTGGGGGAATCCACTGAAGCTTTCTTT

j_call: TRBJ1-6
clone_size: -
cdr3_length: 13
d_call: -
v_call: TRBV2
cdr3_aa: CASRKEANSPLHF
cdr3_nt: TGTGCCAGCAGAAAGGAGGCTAATTCACCCCTCCACTTT

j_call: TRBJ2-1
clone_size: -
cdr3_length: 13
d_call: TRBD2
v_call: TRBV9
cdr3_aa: CASSVATGGTSLF
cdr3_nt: TGTGCCAGCAGCGTAGCTACGGGGGGGACTAGCCTCTTC

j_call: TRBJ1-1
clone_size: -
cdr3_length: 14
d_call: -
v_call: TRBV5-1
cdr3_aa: CASSLDQGTTEAFF
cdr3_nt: TGCGCCAGCAGCTTGGATCAGGGCACCACTGAAGCTTTCTTT

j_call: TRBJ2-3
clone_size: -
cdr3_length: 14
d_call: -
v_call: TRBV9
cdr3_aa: CASSVFGTTDTQYF
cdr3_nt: TGTGCCAGCAGCGTCTTCGGAACCACAGATACGCAGTATTTT

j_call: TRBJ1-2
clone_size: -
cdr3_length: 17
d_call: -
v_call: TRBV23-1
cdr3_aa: CASSQSVFSGVTCGYTF
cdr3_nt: TGCGCCAGCAGTCAATCGGTATTTTCGGGGGTCACGTGTGGCTACACCTTC

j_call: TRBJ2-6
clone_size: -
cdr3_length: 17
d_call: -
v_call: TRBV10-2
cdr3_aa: CASSSGTGDSGANVLTF
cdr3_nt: TGCGCCAGCAGCTCCGGGACGGGGGACTCTGGGGCCAACGTCCTGACTTTC